Listed here are 8 T cell receptor beta chains from one sample, sequenced in a study of CD8 T cells in Susac syndrome. Reverse transcription used about 0.5 to 1 ug RNA and random hexamers. TCRdb analysed the immunoSEQ multiplex PCR reads with MiXCR anew, one entry per CDR3 protein. The data hold approximately 150,000 distinct CDR3 sequences, with almost 96% observed a single time. The sample consisted of CD4+ T cells from PBMCs. These receptors originate from a human donor with Susac syndrome.

The chain links TRBV24-1 to TRBJ2-4; D gene ambiguous. The CDR3 totals 14 residues. V was shortened by 4 bases and J by 6 bases, with 12 bases between the two germline ends. From germline, CDR1 is KGHDR and CDR2 SFDVKD. CDR3 protein: CATSDPKTVNIQYF. As DNA, the CDR3 is TGTGCCACCAGTGACCCGAAAACAGTAAACATTCAGTACTTC.

The chain combines TRBV25-1 with TRBJ1-2, with D maybe TRBD1 (5 bases). The V end lost 4 bases, the J end lost 0 bases, and 12 bases lay between the germline ends. Germline V lookup: CDR1 MGHDK, CDR2 SYGVNS. CDR3 size: 15 residues. CDR3 DNA sequence: TGTGCCAGCAGTGCCTCGGGGCAACCTAACTATGGCTACACCTTC. This gives the protein CASSASGQPNYGYTF.

The V and J genes are TRBV6-6 and TRBJ1-6, with D perhaps TRBD1 (5 bases). With 2 bases removed from V and 9 bases from J, the gap between germline ends came to 11 bases. This CDR3 region has 14 residues. From germline, CDR1 is MNHNY and CDR2 SVGAGI (reference sequence). This CDR3 is CASSYAGEGSPLHF. CDR3 DNA sequence: TGTGCCAGCAGTTACGCGGGGGAAGGTTCACCCCTCCACTTT.

The chain joins TRBV28 to TRBJ2-7; TRBD2 might be the D (5 bases). V was pared by 1 base and J by 2 bases, with 12 bases between. There are 15 residues in the CDR3. Germline loops: CDR1 MDHEN, CDR2 SYDVKM. The CDR3 reads CASSLSGIVPYEQYF. In DNA, the CDR3 is TGTGCCAGCAGTTTATCGGGAATCGTTCCCTACGAGCAGTACTTC.

The rearrangement uses TRBV5-1 and TRBJ1-1, with 9 bases lining up with TRBD1. V lost 2 bases, J lost 9 bases, and 5 bases stayed unmatched. The CDR3 sequence is 13 residues long. Germline V gene lookup returns CDR1 SGHRS and CDR2 YFSETQ. The CDR3 sequence is CASSFRTGDQAFF. In DNA, the CDR3 is TGCGCCAGCAGCTTCAGGACAGGGGATCAAGCTTTCTTT.

The chain couples TRBV20-1 to TRBJ2-7; D tentatively fits TRBD1 or TRBD2 (5 bases each). Germline V gene lookup returns CDR1 DFQATT and CDR2 SNEGSKA (reference sequence). Trimming removed 1 base from V and 4 bases from J, with 14 bases in between. CDR3 length: 14 amino acids. The CDR3 DNA sequence: TGCAGTGCTAGAGGATCCGGGGCAGGATACGAGCAGTACTTC. This translates into CSARGSGAGYEQYF.

The rearrangement joins TRBV29-1 to TRBJ2-7; D possibly matches TRBD1 or TRBD2 (5 bases each). With 4 bases removed from V and 2 bases from J, the gap between germline ends came to 12 bases. Per germline, CDR1 SQVTM and CDR2 ANQGSEA. CDR3 length: 13 amino acids. This CDR3 reads CSVGDRLTYEQYF. CDR3 nucleotides: TGCAGCGTTGGGGACCGATTAACCTACGAGCAGTACTTC.

J is TRBJ2-3 and V is TRBV6-2 or TRBV6-3; no definite D call. The germline V and J ends were trimmed by 8 bases and 4 bases, with 10 bases remaining between them. The germline V gene encodes CDR1 MNHEY and CDR2 SVGEGT. CDR3 length: 12 residues. CDR3 in DNA: TGTGCCAGCGGCGATAATCCAGATACGCAGTATTTT. This encodes CASGDNPDTQYF.